This T cell receptor beta chain was captured in a study of blood T cells in healthy people across ages. Of note for this clonotype: Its antigen remains unidentified.

General observations from the study: No one knew whether donors had CMV, which possibly confounded expanded clonotype changes.

Using a J-beta primer mix together with a sample-barcoded 5' primer, a second PCR was run for roughly 6 to 11 cycles. CDR3-containing paired-end reads numbered at least 3 million in each sample. TCRdb recomputed calls from the 5' RACE reads with MiXCR, one row per CDR3 protein. The repertoire holds approximately 790,000 distinct CDR3 sequences, approximately 65% seen once, with 28% in the top ten. CDR3 length: 18 amino acids. Germline CDR1 is LGHNA and CDR2 is YNFKEQ. Germline trimming cut 6 bases from V and 0 bases from J; bases unmatched to any gene: 16. Sample: blood. V and J are TRBV4-2 and TRBJ2-7, with TRBD1 identical over 8 bases. This sequence was found in a young man in good health. The CDR3 DNA is TGTGCCAGCAGATCCGGGACAGGTCCCATTCTCTTCTCCTACGAGCAGTACTTC. Encoded protein: CASRSGTGPILFSYEQYF.